These 22 T cell receptor beta chains came from one sample sequenced in a study of T cells in Graves' hyperthyroidism and ophthalmopathy. It was RNA transcripts that yielded the amplified TCR beta CDR3 regions. The HTBI set primed first-round TCR CDR3 RT-PCR. A single record per CDR3 protein comes from TCRdb applying MiXCR to the multiplex PCR reads. The table has 700,000 or so distinct CDR3 sequences, over 15% seen once. The sequenced material came from blood. All receptors come from a man between 18 and 35 years old with Graves' hyperthyroidism.

This clonotype was recorded many times. The J gene is TRBJ2-3, the V gene TRBV28; D is possibly TRBD1 (5 bases). Germline values: CDR1 MDHEN, CDR2 SYDVKM. V was pared by 0 bases and J by 6 bases, with 7 bases between. The CDR3 has 13 amino acids. The CDR3 DNA is TGTGCCAGCAGTTTATGGGGGCCCGATACGCAGTATTTT. This translates into CASSLWGPDTQYF.

This clonotype was detected ten times or more. The chain uses TRBV20-1 and TRBJ2-5; 9 nucleotides align to TRBD1. V was pared by 0 bases and J by 5 bases, with 4 bases of the junction left unmatched. From germline, CDR1 is DFQATT and CDR2 SNEGSKA (reference sequence). The CDR3 covers 14 residues. The CDR3 protein is CSARDGQGRETQYF. DNA for the CDR3: TGCAGTGCTAGAGATGGACAGGGGCGGGAGACCCAGTACTTC.

The gene calls are TRBV4-1 and TRBJ1-1; D perhaps matches TRBD1 (6 bases). Trimming took off 3 bases at V and 0 bases at J, with 14 bases between the two ends. The germline V gene has CDR1 MGHRA and CDR2 YSYEKL. This CDR3 region has 16 residues. The CDR3 region is CASSHAQGPLNTEAFF. In DNA form, the CDR3 reads TGCGCCAGCAGCCACGCACAGGGTCCTCTGAACACTGAAGCTTTCTTT.

This clonotype was seen a handful of times. The DNA of the CDR3 is TGTGCCAGTACTAGCGGGATTGATACGCAGTATTTT. This codes for CASTSGIDTQYF. The V gene is TRBV7-2, the J gene TRBJ2-3; 10 nucleotides align to TRBD2. Unmatched junction bases numbered 3, after V lost 9 bases and J lost 6 bases. The CDR3 runs to 12 residues. Germline values: CDR1 SGHTA, CDR2 FQGNSA.

This clonotype was recorded at least ten times. The J gene is TRBJ2-7, the V gene TRBV28; TRBD2 might be the D (5 bases). With 6 bases removed from V and 3 bases from J, the gap between germline ends came to 12 bases. Germline CDR1 is MDHEN and CDR2 is SYDVKM. The CDR3 sequence is 13 residues long. This chain's CDR3 is CASSRGLRYEQYF. In DNA, the CDR3 is TGTGCCAGCAGCCGCGGACTGCGCTACGAGCAGTACTTC.

There are many counts of this clonotype. In DNA form, the CDR3 reads TGTGCCACCAGCAGGAGGGGGCAGGACACCTACGAGCAGTACTTC. It specifies CATSRRGQDTYEQYF. The rearrangement joins TRBV15 to TRBJ2-7; 7 bases are a match to TRBD1. The germline gives CDR1 LNHNV, CDR2 YYDKDF (reference sequence). J lost 2 bases, V lost 3 bases, and 7 bases had no gene match. This CDR3 region has 15 residues.

The chain uses TRBV25-1 and TRBJ2-7, with D possibly TRBD2 on 6 matching bases. CDR1 MGHDK and CDR2 SYGVNS come from the germline V gene. The CDR3 length is 15 residues. The V gene lost 4 bases and the J gene lost 9 bases, with 22 bases spanning the gap. CDR3 DNA sequence: TGTGCCAGCAGTGCCCCCATGGGACTCGCCGTGGGGCAGTACTTC. Translated, it gives CASSAPMGLAVGQYF.

This clonotype was observed at least ten times. The genes are TRBV28 and TRBJ1-2; D is possibly TRBD1 (6 bases). V was clipped by 4 bases and J by 6 bases, with 15 bases between them. The CDR3 covers 14 residues. Germline lookup yields CDR1 MDHEN and CDR2 SYDVKM. The CDR3 nucleotides are TGTGCCAGCAGTTCGATGGGGGGGGCTAATGGCTACACCTTC. It is translated as CASSSMGGANGYTF.

This clonotype was counted a few times. This chain links TRBV3-1 with TRBJ2-7; D possibly matches TRBD1 or TRBD2 (6 bases each). There are 17 residues in the CDR3. V gave up 4 bases and J gave up 4 bases, with 23 bases separating them. Germline loops: CDR1 LGHDT, CDR2 YNNKEL (reference sequence). This CDR3 reads CASSPSAGGRGPYEQYF. CDR3 bases: TGTGCCAGCAGCCCATCCGCCGGGGGCAGAGGACCTTACGAGCAGTACTTC.

This clonotype was observed at least ten times. CDR3 amino acids: CASSRGTGYNEQFF. The CDR3 nucleotides are TGTGCCAGCAGCCGTGGGACAGGATACAATGAGCAGTTCTTC. V is TRBV11-1 and J is TRBJ2-1; 8 bases line up with TRBD1. Germline assignment: CDR1 SGHAT and CDR2 FQDESV (reference sequence). The CDR3 has 14 residues. V lost 5 bases to trimming and J lost 4 bases; unmatched junction nucleotides: 4. Together with reference TRBV11-1 and TRBJ2-1, the CDR3 gives the full variable domain: EAEVAQSPRYKITEKSQAVAFWCDPISGHATLYWYRQILGQGPELLVQFQDESVVDDSQLPKDRFSAERLKGVDSTLKIQPAELGDSAMYLCASSRGTGYNEQFFGPGTRLTVL.

The table lists this clonotype with a count of one. V and J are TRBV4-3 and TRBJ1-1; 7 bases are a match to TRBD1. CDR1 LGHNA and CDR2 YSLEER come from the germline V gene. This CDR3 has 17 amino acids. V shed 1 base and J 2 bases; nucleotides not matched to a gene: 10. The CDR3 is CASSQVKGGAGNTEAFF. For the CDR3, the DNA is TGCGCCAGCAGCCAAGTGAAAGGGGGCGCCGGAAACACTGAAGCTTTCTTT.

This clonotype was picked up many times. The CDR3: CASSTPPERDSTDTQYF. CDR3 nucleotides: TGTGCCAGCAGTACCCCTCCCGAGCGGGACAGCACAGATACGCAGTATTTT. The rearrangement links TRBV2 to TRBJ2-3, with 7 bases aligning to TRBD2. V gave up 5 bases and J gave up 0 bases; unmatched junction bases: 11. The CDR3 is 17 amino acids. The germline gives CDR1 SNHLY, CDR2 FYNNEI.

This rearrangement joins TRBV19 to TRBJ1-5; D gene unclear. This CDR3 region has 15 residues. The germline gives CDR1 LNHDA, CDR2 SQIVND (reference sequence). Deletions cut 9 bases from V and 0 bases from J, with 15 bases between. The CDR3 nucleotides read TGTGCCAGCAAGGACCATTTCAATAGCAATCAGCCCCAGCATTTT. Its translation: CASKDHFNSNQPQHF.

This clonotype came up many times. The J gene is TRBJ1-1, the V gene TRBV2; D may be TRBD1 (5 bases). V was pared by 10 bases and J by 0 bases, with 12 bases between. The CDR3 sequence is 13 residues long. The germline V gene has CDR1 SNHLY and CDR2 FYNNEI. The CDR3 DNA follows: TGTGCCACCACGACAGACATGAACACTGAAGCTTTCTTT. This gives the protein CATTTDMNTEAFF.

This clonotype was detected only a few times. The chain's CDR3 is CASSPARGLTSTDTQYF. CDR3 nucleotides: TGTGCCAGCAGCCCCGCGAGGGGCCTCACTAGCACAGATACGCAGTATTTT. The gene calls are TRBV7-2 and TRBJ2-3; the D call may be TRBD1 or TRBD2 (5 bases each). The CDR3 length is 17 residues. Germline CDR1 reads SGHTA; CDR2 reads FQGNSA. The V end was cut by 5 bases, the J end by 0 bases, with 18 bases between.

This chain links TRBV7-9 with TRBJ2-1, with D uncertain. The V end lost 6 bases, the J end lost 7 bases, and 16 bases lay between the germline ends. This CDR3 spans 14 amino acids. In germline, CDR1 is SEHNR, CDR2 FQNEAQ (reference sequence). CDR3 residues: CASSWDVRLNEQFF. The CDR3 coding sequence is TGTGCCAGCAGTTGGGATGTTAGACTGAATGAGCAGTTCTTC.

This clonotype came up a few times. The CDR3 DNA is TGTGCCAGCAGCCCCCGACAGACAGTTACCTACGAGCAGTACTTC. Protein: CASSPRQTVTYEQYF. The rearrangement uses TRBV9 and TRBJ2-7, with a possible D match to TRBD1 (5 bases). CDR1 is SGDLS and CDR2 is YYNGEE in the germline V gene. V was clipped by 4 bases and J by 2 bases, with 16 bases between them. The CDR3 is 15 amino acids.

This sequence joins TRBV18 and TRBJ1-4, with D perhaps matching TRBD1 (5 bases). CDR1 and CDR2 from the germline V gene are KGHSH and LQKENI. Trimming removed 1 base at V and 8 bases at J, with 14 bases between. This CDR3 is built from 15 residues. CDR3 nucleotide sequence: TGTGCCAGCTCACCACGGGGGAGTCGGGCGGAAAAACTGTTTTTT. Translating gives CASSPRGSRAEKLFF.

The chain recombines TRBV18 with TRBJ2-7; D may be TRBD2 (5 bases). This CDR3 is 15 amino acids long. Trimming removed 3 bases from V and 2 bases from J, with 14 bases in between. Germline-derived CDR1 and CDR2 are KGHSH and LQKENI. CDR3 region: CASSPREGAPYEQYF. The CDR3 nucleotides are TGTGCCAGCTCACCGCGTGAGGGAGCCCCCTACGAGCAGTACTTC. Drawing the rest from reference TRBV18 and TRBJ2-7, the complete variable domain is NAGVMQNPRHLVRRRGQEARLRCSPMKGHSHVYWYRQLPEEGLKFMVYLQKENIIDESGMPKERFSAEFPKEGPSILRIQQVVRGDSAAYFCASSPREGAPYEQYFGPGTRLTVT.

The chain carries TRBV14 and TRBJ2-3, with 12 bases matching TRBD2. The V gene end was trimmed by 4 bases and the J gene end by 0 bases; junction bases not matched to a gene: 14. CDR3 length: 20 amino acids. CDR1 is SGHDN, CDR2 FVKESK, per germline. The CDR3 region has the DNA TGTGCCAGCAGCCGGCGTCTAGCGGGAGGGGCGTTTGCTAGCACAGATACGCAGTATTTT. Translation: CASSRRLAGGAFASTDTQYF.

The rearrangement joins TRBV6-2 or TRBV6-3 to TRBJ1-5; 8 bases align to TRBD1. CDR3 size: 18 residues. Per germline, CDR1 MNHEY and CDR2 SVGEGT. J was trimmed by 2 bases and V by 5 bases; bases with no gene match: 14. The CDR3 here is CASSTDRGAGFGNQPQHF. The CDR3 DNA sequence: TGTGCCAGCAGTACAGACAGGGGTGCCGGGTTTGGCAATCAGCCCCAGCATTTT.

This clonotype occurred a few times. This chain connects TRBV3-1 to TRBJ2-1; 12 positions match TRBD2. Germline CDR1 is LGHDT and CDR2 is YNNKEL (reference sequence). The trim removed 2 bases at V and 8 bases at J, leaving 1 base unmatched. The CDR3 sequence is 14 residues long. The CDR3 sequence: CASSQRLAGDEQFF. CDR3 bases: TGTGCCAGCAGCCAAAGACTAGCGGGAGATGAGCAGTTCTTC.